This record looks at one T cell receptor (beta chain) sequence and its context. Its antigen is not identified. This CDR3 spans 14 amino acids. V was shortened by 3 bases and J by 9 bases, with 15 bases between the two germline ends. CDR1 is SNHLY and CDR2 is FYNNEI in the germline V gene. Time point given: week 23, last vaccination. Topical imiquimod was applied with each vaccine dose, which held 300 ug of mutant IDH1 20-mer peptide. Each of the donors came in with new WHO grade 3 or 4 astrocytomas that were IDH1-mutant and ATRX-lost. These data come from a study of a mutant IDH1 vaccine in newly diagnosed glioma. Study overall: Vaccinations, eight in total, occurred in weeks 1, 3, 5, 7, 11, 15, 19, 23. The initiation of vaccination occurred 4-6 weeks after radiotherapy alone, or with temozolomide cycles.

TCRdb's copy holds only in-frame clones and misses some; the assay was immunoSEQ multiplex PCR. In the table there are tens of thousands of clones, about 81% of which are singletons. This sample comprised PBMCs, obtained from a glioma patient whose treatment included an IDH1 peptide vaccine. This TCR came from a woman aged 35 to 49 with glioma. Some clones in this sample may be carry-over from other donors' samples. This rearrangement joins TRBV2 to TRBJ1-3; D not certain. The CDR3 region is CASSERWTTTTIYF. The CDR3 coding sequence is TGTGCCAGCAGTGAGAGGTGGACGACTACCACCATATATTTT.